These 23 T cell receptor beta chains share one sample of origin, sequenced in a study of OX40 agonist ivuxolimab in advanced cancers. This table comes from immunoSEQ multiplex PCR, and its TCRdb copy is limited to in-frame clones, with some not included. The table shows around 45,000 clones, with 80% occurring only once. The sample here was CD4+ or CD8+ T cells sorted from blood, taken in a trial of the OX40 agonist ivuxolimab. The receptors here all came from an adult with an advanced solid tumor such as melanoma, head and neck, liver or kidney cancer.

The chain employs TRBV6-5 and TRBJ1-1; D is ambiguous. This CDR3 spans 13 amino acids. The V gene lost 6 bases and the J gene lost 5 bases, with 13 bases spanning the gap. Germline V gives CDR1 MNHEY, CDR2 SVGAGI. CDR3 DNA sequence: TGTGCCAGCAGCTGGGAGGGTCGGACTGAAGCTTTCTTT. This codes for CASSWEGRTEAFF.

DNA of the CDR3: TGTGCCAGCAGGGACAGGGCAAGGGTCCAAGAGACCCAGTACTTC. Its translation is CASRDRARVQETQYF. J is TRBJ2-5 and V is TRBV27, with 8 bases identical to TRBD1. CDR3 length: 15 residues. V lost 6 bases to trimming and J lost 1 base; unmatched junction nucleotides: 7. Germline CDR1 reads MNHEY; CDR2 reads SMNVEV (reference sequence).

The chain combines TRBV30 with TRBJ2-7; the D is unclear. Trimming removed 4 bases at V and 3 bases at J, with 7 bases between. The germline gives CDR1 GTSNPN, CDR2 SVGIG (reference sequence). The CDR3 covers 11 residues. The CDR3 loop is CAWTLGYEQYF. The CDR3 region has the DNA TGTGCCTGGACCCTGGGCTACGAGCAGTACTTC.

The J gene is TRBJ1-6, the V gene TRBV2; D is perhaps TRBD1 (5 bases). This CDR3 region has 15 residues. The germline V gene has CDR1 SNHLY and CDR2 FYNNEI. Trimming cost V 5 bases and J 6 bases, with 14 bases left between them. In DNA form, the CDR3 reads TGTGCCAGCAGTCCCCAGGGAAGCGGTAATTCACCCCTCCACTTT. This sequence encodes CASSPQGSGNSPLHF.

This chain uses TRBV19 with TRBJ2-5; D gene ambiguous. The CDR3 consists of 16 residues. CDR1 is LNHDA, CDR2 SQIVND, per germline (reference sequence). The V gene lost 2 bases and the J gene lost 2 bases, with 15 bases spanning the gap. CDR3 sequence (DNA): TGTGCCAGTAGTATAAATCACGGCTACCCTCAAGAGACCCAGTACTTC. This translates into CASSINHGYPQETQYF.

The chain is built from TRBV5-1 and TRBJ1-2, with a tentative D call TRBD1 (5 bases). In germline, CDR1 is SGHRS, CDR2 YFSETQ. CDR3 length: 16 amino acids. Trimming cost V 2 bases and J 0 bases, with 14 bases left between them. CDR3 nucleotide sequence: TGCGCCAGCAGCTTAACCGACAGCCCGTCTAACTATGGCTACACCTTC. Translating it yields CASSLTDSPSNYGYTF.

V gene TRBV5-4 combines with J gene TRBJ2-3; TRBD2 agrees at 14 bases. The V and J ends lost 3 bases and 4 bases, in that order; junction bases with no gene match: 4. Germline-derived CDR1 and CDR2 are SGHNT and YYREEE (reference sequence). The CDR3 has 16 amino acids. This CDR3 reads CASSSTSGRVADTQYF. CDR3 coding DNA: TGTGCCAGCAGCTCGACTAGCGGGAGGGTGGCAGATACGCAGTATTTT.

This clone was seen a few times. The chain joins TRBV7-2 to TRBJ1-4, with D hard to call. The CDR3 is 13 amino acids. The V end was cut by 6 bases, the J end by 7 bases, with 12 bases between. CDR1 SGHTA and CDR2 FQGNSA come from the germline V gene. For the CDR3, the DNA is TGTGCCAGCAGTCCGCGGGTGGCTGAAAAACTGTTTTTT. This encodes CASSPRVAEKLFF.

The rearrangement joins TRBV7-8 to TRBJ1-5; perhaps TRBD1 as D (6 bases). CDR1 SGHVS and CDR2 FQNEAQ come from the germline V gene. The CDR3 covers 16 residues. Between the trimmed V and J ends, which lost 4 bases and 7 bases, there was a span of 20 bases. CDR3 sequence (DNA): TGTGCCAGCAGCTCGAGTCGGGGGGCAGGAAGACAGCCCCAGCATTTT. This codes for CASSSSRGAGRQPQHF.

The chain uses TRBV28 and TRBJ1-2; no definite D call. The length of the CDR3 is 13 residues. V was trimmed by 4 bases and J by 10 bases, leaving 16 bases between them. In germline, CDR1 is MDHEN, CDR2 SYDVKM. CDR3 nucleotide sequence: TGTGCCAGCAGTTCCTCCCCAAAACCCTACTACACCTTC. This translates into CASSSSPKPYYTF.

The CDR3 coding sequence is TGTGCCAGCAGCTTTTTGGCCAGCAGATTGAACACTGAAGCTTTCTTT. Encoded protein: CASSFLASRLNTEAFF. The chain uses TRBV5-8 and TRBJ1-1; no clear D. CDR3 length: 16 amino acids. Looked up from germline, CDR1 is SGHTS and CDR2 is YDEGEE. Trimming shortened V by 2 bases and J by 0 bases, and 14 bases separated the two germline ends. Together with reference TRBV5-8 and TRBJ1-1, the CDR3 gives the full variable domain: EAGVTQSPTHLIKTRGQQATLRCSPISGHTSVYWYQQALGLGLQFLLWYDEGEERNRGNFPPRFSGRQFPNYSSELNVNALELEDSALYLCASSFLASRLNTEAFFGQGTRLTVV.

Only a few counts were recorded for this clone. V usage is TRBV7-9 and J usage is TRBJ2-1; 10 bases are shared with TRBD2. The ends lost 2 bases at V and 7 bases at J; junction bases unmatched: 8. CDR1 SEHNR and CDR2 FQNEAQ come from the germline V gene (reference sequence). This CDR3 is built from 16 residues. The CDR3 region is CASSLRAGGPVNEQFF. In DNA, the CDR3 is TGTGCCAGCAGCTTAAGAGCGGGAGGGCCCGTTAATGAGCAGTTCTTC.

V is TRBV14 and J is TRBJ2-1; 9 bases agree with TRBD2. V gave up 0 bases and J gave up 2 bases; unmatched junction bases: 8. The length of the CDR3 is 18 residues. Germline CDR1 and CDR2: SGHDN and FVKESK. The CDR3 protein is CASSQDRVAGGAYNEQFF. CDR3 in DNA: TGTGCCAGCAGCCAAGATAGGGTCGCGGGAGGGGCCTACAATGAGCAGTTCTTC.

By sample fraction, this clone is medium-sized (0.01 to 0.1%). This sequence joins TRBV19 and TRBJ2-7; possibly TRBD2 for D (6 bases). V was pared by 5 bases and J by 2 bases, with 16 bases between. CDR3 length: 15 residues. Germline values: CDR1 LNHDA, CDR2 SQIVND (reference sequence). The CDR3 protein is CASSPRSGGTYEQYF. Here the CDR3 DNA reads TGTGCCAGTAGTCCGCGATCCGGCGGGACCTACGAGCAGTACTTC.

This chain uses TRBV5-5 with TRBJ2-7; tentative D call: TRBD1 (5 bases). Germline V gene lookup returns CDR1 SGHKS and CDR2 YYEKEE (reference sequence). Trimming shortened V by 2 bases and J by 7 bases, and 19 bases separated the two germline ends. CDR3 length: 15 residues. Here the CDR3 reads CASSFLQGSTGEQYF. The CDR3 DNA sequence: TGTGCCAGCAGCTTCCTGCAGGGCTCGACCGGGGAGCAGTACTTC. The full variable domain, with the rest looked up from reference TRBV5-5 and TRBJ2-7, is DAGVTQSPTHLIKTRGQQVTLRCSPISGHKSVSWYQQVLGQGPQFIFQYYEKEERGRGNFPDRFSARQFPNYSSELNVNALLLGDSALYLCASSFLQGSTGEQYFGPGTRLTVT.

As for this clone: This specimen includes other DNA sequences encoding the same CDR3. The rearrangement uses TRBV25-1 and TRBJ2-7; 7 nucleotides agree with TRBD1. V was pared by 4 bases and J by 3 bases, with 0 bases of the junction left unmatched. This CDR3 is built from 12 residues. CDR1 and CDR2 (germline): MGHDK, SYGVNS. In DNA, the CDR3 is TGTGCCAGCAGTGGACAGGGCTACGAGCAGTACTTC. Translated: CASSGQGYEQYF.

The chain joins TRBV27 to TRBJ2-7, with D perhaps given as TRBD1 or TRBD2 (5 bases each). The CDR3 covers 18 residues. Trimming left V 3 bases short and J 0 bases short, with 21 bases between. Germline CDR1 and CDR2: MNHEY and SMNVEV (reference sequence). The CDR3 loop is CASSFRPAGAGVSYEQYF. CDR3 DNA: TGTGCCAGCAGTTTCCGTCCGGCCGGGGCCGGGGTCTCCTACGAGCAGTACTTC.

The chain uses TRBV19 and TRBJ1-4; D is perhaps TRBD1 (6 bases). Deletions cut 4 bases from V and 5 bases from J, with 11 bases between. CDR3 length: 14 residues. Per the germline V gene, CDR1 is LNHDA and CDR2 is SQIVND (reference sequence). This chain's CDR3 is CASSTQGLNEKLFF. Written as DNA, the CDR3 is TGTGCCAGTAGTACACAGGGACTGAATGAAAAACTGTTTTTT.

This chain joins TRBV18 and TRBJ1-2; D is unresolved. The CDR3 is 15 residues long. The germline V gene encodes CDR1 KGHSH and CDR2 LQKENI. Deletions cut 3 bases from V and 4 bases from J, with 15 bases between. The CDR3 DNA sequence: TGTGCCAGCTCACCCGACCGCGAGACCTCCTATGGCTACACCTTC. As protein: CASSPDRETSYGYTF.

The chain links TRBV19 to TRBJ1-4; D is unresolved. The V gene's germline CDR1 is LNHDA and CDR2 SQIVND (reference sequence). V shed 5 bases and J shed 8 bases, with 9 bases lying between them. This CDR3 region has 12 residues. CDR3 protein: CASSQDGEKLFF. CDR3 coding DNA: TGTGCCAGTAGTCAGGACGGGGAAAAACTGTTTTTT.

V usage is TRBV5-1 and J usage is TRBJ2-3; a possible D gene is TRBD1 (7 bases). V lost 4 bases to trimming and J lost 4 bases, with 19 bases between them. From germline, CDR1 is SGHRS and CDR2 YFSETQ. The CDR3 is made up of 16 amino acids. CDR3 protein: CASSTSQGGQADTQYF. The CDR3 DNA follows: TGCGCCAGCAGCACCTCCCAGGGGGGACAAGCAGATACGCAGTATTTT.

J is TRBJ2-7 and V is TRBV7-8, with 10 bases identical to TRBD2. The CDR3 has 15 amino acids. Trimming took 5 bases from V and 2 from J; bases not matched to a gene: 6. Germline CDR1 reads SGHVS; CDR2 reads FQNEAQ. CDR3 in DNA: TGTGCCAGCAGCCAGCGGACTAGCGGTCCCTACGAGCAGTACTTC. Translating it yields CASSQRTSGPYEQYF.

V is TRBV6-5 and J is TRBJ2-1; 14 nucleotides agree with TRBD2. Per the germline V gene, CDR1 is MNHEY and CDR2 is SVGAGI. V lost 10 bases, J lost 7 bases, and 6 bases stayed unmatched. CDR3 length equals 14 residues. CDR3 sequence: CATRTSGRINEQFF. The CDR3 DNA follows: TGTGCCACCCGGACTAGCGGGAGGATTAATGAGCAGTTCTTC.